This T cell receptor beta chain is drawn from a study of shared clonotypes between healthy human individuals. Profiling relied on immunoSEQ multiplex PCR, and the TCRdb table lists in-frame clones only, not all of them. The sample includes about 330,000 clones, roughly 70% of them seen just once. The TCR originated in a young man in good health. Sequenced: memory CD4+ T cells sorted from blood. Noted subset: CD45RA-negative fraction.

CDR3 sequence reads: CASSPQGFPYEQYF. The CDR3 DNA reads TGTGCCAGCAGCCCCCAGGGTTTCCCCTACGAGCAGTACTTC. This chain links TRBV14 with TRBJ2-7, with a possible D match to TRBD1 (5 bases). The CDR3 length is 14 residues. Per germline, CDR1 SGHDN and CDR2 FVKESK. The V end was cut by 4 bases, the J end by 2 bases, with 12 bases between.